Shown below are 17 T cell receptor beta chains from a single sample sequenced in a study of blood T cell repertoires in COVID-19. The assay was immunoSEQ multiplex PCR, and TCRdb's table has in-frame clones only and misses some. The sample shows some 200,000 clones, about 85% of them seen only once. The specimen sequenced was peripheral blood. These TCRs come from a woman aged 18-35 years who had recovered from COVID-19.

The V call is TRBV6-2 or TRBV6-3, the J call TRBJ2-1; 7 bases fit TRBD1. This CDR3 comprises 13 residues. Germline CDR1 and CDR2: MNHEY and SVGEGT. Germline trimming cut 4 bases from V and 8 bases from J; bases unmatched to any gene: 5. The DNA for the CDR3 is TGTGCCAGCAGTTCCGACAGGGATTATGAGCAGTTCTTC. This gives the protein CASSSDRDYEQFF.

The genes are TRBV3-1 (or the pseudogene TRBV3-2) and TRBJ1-4, with D possibly being TRBD1 (6 bases). Germline V CDR1 and CDR2: LGHDT, YNNKEL (reference sequence). V lost 6 bases and J 10 bases, leaving 15 bases between the germline ends. This CDR3 is built from 13 residues. The CDR3 region has the DNA TGTGCCAGCAGTCGACAGGCTTACGGAAAACTGTTTTTT. This codes for CASSRQAYGKLFF.

The chain combines TRBV25-1 with TRBJ2-5; D remains unclear. The CDR3 is 16 amino acids. The germline gives CDR1 MGHDK, CDR2 SYGVNS. V dropped 1 base and J dropped 0 bases, with 12 bases sitting between them. CDR3 residues: CASSELGLAHQETQYF. The CDR3 DNA sequence: TGTGCCAGCAGTGAATTGGGCCTCGCTCACCAAGAGACCCAGTACTTC. Using reference TRBV25-1 and TRBJ2-5 for the parts outside the CDR3, the full variable domain is EADIYQTPRYLVIGTGKKITLECSQTMGHDKMYWYQQDPGMELHLIHYSYGVNSTEKGDLSSESTVSRIRTEHFPLTLESARPSHTSQYLCASSELGLAHQETQYFGPGTRLLVL.

V is TRBV10-3 and J is TRBJ1-5; D gene ambiguous. Trimming removed 7 bases at V and 0 bases at J, with 7 bases between. Germline CDR1 and CDR2: ENHRY and SYGVKD. The CDR3 runs 13 residues. The CDR3 loop reads CAIMENSNQPQHF. The CDR3 DNA follows: TGTGCCATCATGGAGAATAGCAATCAGCCCCAGCATTTT.

This clone was counted between two and nine times. CDR3 nucleotides: TGTGCCAGCAGCTTTGGTAGCGGGACCGCCTACGAGCAGTACTTC. Amino acid sequence: CASSFGSGTAYEQYF. The chain joins TRBV11-2 to TRBJ2-7, with 8 bases that match TRBD2. This CDR3 is 15 amino acids long. CDR1 and CDR2 from the germline V gene are SGHAT and FQNNGV. With V trimmed by 3 bases and J by 2 bases, 6 bases remained unmatched.

V usage is TRBV7-8 and J usage is TRBJ2-7; D gene unclear. CDR1 is SGHVS, CDR2 FQNEAQ, per germline. The ends were cut back, 1 base at V and 0 bases at J, with 10 bases in the middle. CDR3 length: 15 amino acids. The CDR3 sequence is CASSLEAESSYEQYF. In DNA, the CDR3 is TGTGCCAGCAGCTTAGAGGCGGAGAGCTCCTACGAGCAGTACTTC.

V usage is TRBV5-5 and J usage is TRBJ1-1; possible D gene TRBD1, 5 bases. The CDR3 consists of 13 residues. Germline V gene data show CDR1 as SGHKS and CDR2 as YYEKEE (reference sequence). Trimming stripped 2 bases from V and 10 bases from J, with 15 bases between. CDR3 in DNA: TGTGCCAGCAGCTTACCAGGGCGAAGAGGAGCTTTCTTT. Its protein is CASSLPGRRGAFF.

V gene TRBV30 combines with J gene TRBJ1-1; D possibly corresponds to TRBD1 (6 bases). The V and J ends lost 4 bases and 4 bases respectively, with 22 bases between them. CDR3 length: 16 amino acids. Germline values: CDR1 GTSNPN, CDR2 SVGIG (reference sequence). DNA for the CDR3: TGTGCCTGGAAACGAATCCGGGACACGAGGGTCACTGAAGCTTTCTTT. Its protein product is CAWKRIRDTRVTEAFF.

This chain links TRBV11-2 with TRBJ2-2, with 9 positions matching TRBD1. With 5 bases clipped from V and 1 base from J, the junction kept 5 bases outside the gene matches. CDR3 length: 16 amino acids. Per germline, CDR1 SGHAT and CDR2 FQNNGV. In DNA, the CDR3 is TGTGCCAGCAGCCCCCACAGGGGGCAGAACACCGGGGAGCTGTTTTTT. Its translation is CASSPHRGQNTGELFF.

The chain carries TRBV7-2 and TRBJ2-7; 11 bases map to TRBD2. The CDR3 contains 16 residues. V lost 5 bases and J lost 3; bases outside the gene matches: 9. Looked up from germline, CDR1 is SGHTA and CDR2 is FQGNSA. CDR3 DNA sequence: TGTGCCAGCAGCCCCACTAGCGGGAGTAAAATCTACGAGCAGTACTTC. This encodes CASSPTSGSKIYEQYF.

In its sample, this clone was seen once. The chain is built from TRBV19 and TRBJ2-1, with a possible D match to TRBD2 (6 bases). The CDR3 length is 12 residues. Germline V gene lookup returns CDR1 LNHDA and CDR2 SQIVND (reference sequence). V was shortened by 1 base and J by 8 bases, with 6 bases between the two germline ends. CDR3 in DNA: TGTGCCAGTAGTATAGCGGGGGATGAGCAGTTCTTC. Its protein is CASSIAGDEQFF.

This clone appeared a single time. The V gene is TRBV7-6, the J gene TRBJ2-2; D is possibly TRBD2 (5 bases). Trimming pared 1 base from V and 2 bases from J, leaving 14 bases between. Per germline, CDR1 SGHVS and CDR2 FNYEAQ. The CDR3 length is 17 residues. The CDR3 DNA reads as TGTGCCAGCAGCTTAGAGGGTGGGAGCGGAAACACCGGGGAGCTGTTTTTT. Translation: CASSLEGGSGNTGELFF.

The J gene is TRBJ1-1, the V gene TRBV19; D is ambiguous. The CDR3 sequence is 13 residues long. Germline CDR1 and CDR2: LNHDA and SQIVND (reference sequence). V was clipped by 2 bases and J by 1 base, with 5 bases between them. CDR3 DNA: TGTGCCAGTAGTATATACGGGAACACTGAAGCTTTCTTT. As protein: CASSIYGNTEAFF.

This clone has only a few counts. The chain links TRBV5-1 to TRBJ2-7, with D possibly being TRBD1 (6 bases). This CDR3 region has 16 residues. Germline CDR1 reads SGHRS; CDR2 reads YFSETQ. Deletions cut 0 bases from V and 1 base from J, with 14 bases between. Written as DNA, the CDR3 is TGCGCCAGCAGCTTGGCCCTGGGGGCGCAGTCCTACGAGCAGTACTTC. Its protein is CASSLALGAQSYEQYF. Variable domain in full (rest from reference TRBV5-1 and TRBJ2-7): KAGVTQTPRYLIKTRGQQVTLSCSPISGHRSVSWYQQTPGQGLQFLFEYFSETQRNKGNFPGRFSGRQFSNSRSEMNVSTLELGDSALYLCASSLALGAQSYEQYFGPGTRLTVT.

The J gene is TRBJ2-7, the V gene TRBV24-1, with D perhaps matching TRBD2 (6 bases). Germline loops: CDR1 KGHDR, CDR2 SFDVKD. CDR3 length: 15 residues. Trimming shortened V by 3 bases and J by 0 bases, and 11 bases separated the two germline ends. The CDR3 protein is CATSDGGTGSYEQYF. As DNA, the CDR3 is TGTGCCACCAGTGATGGGGGGACCGGCTCCTACGAGCAGTACTTC.

This clone has only a few counts. The rearrangement joins TRBV25-1 to TRBJ1-1; no clear D gene. The CDR3 loop spans 11 amino acids. Trimming removed 6 bases at V and 6 bases at J, with 8 bases between. CDR1 is MGHDK and CDR2 is SYGVNS in the germline V gene. The CDR3 DNA is TGTGCCAGCAGGGAGTTGGCTGAAGCTTTCTTT. Protein sequence: CASRELAEAFF.

The chain is built from TRBV6-2 or TRBV6-3 and TRBJ2-1, with 9 bases aligning to TRBD2. J gave up 10 bases and V 2 bases, and 6 bases lay outside the gene matches. CDR3 length equals 14 residues. Germline values: CDR1 MNHEY, CDR2 SVGEGT. This CDR3 reads CASSYGAGGVEQFF. CDR3 coding DNA: TGTGCCAGCAGTTACGGGGCGGGAGGGGTCGAGCAGTTCTTC.